This T cell receptor (beta chain) was obtained from a study of beta chain features in type 1 diabetes. In the case of this clone: The antigen remains unidentified.

Reverse transcribing all isolated RNA meant expressed TCRB transcripts were sequenced. Produced via immunoSEQ multiplex PCR; TCRdb's table is partial and in-frame only. This repertoire shows 600,000 or so clones, roughly 12% found once; its top ten account for more than 0.09%. The CDR3 length is 15 residues. The V end was cut by 0 bases, the J end by 5 bases, with 11 bases between. From germline, CDR1 is LNHNV and CDR2 YYDKDF (reference sequence). Notes on the study in general: For Type 1 diabetes patients, all four CD4+ subsets carried TCRB CDR3s that were moderately but significantly shorter. For cells with high TCR expression, cDNA sequencing could yield over-representation.

This rearrangement joins TRBV15 to TRBJ2-1; a weak D match, TRBD1 (6 bases). The origin of this receptor is a man aged 25-40 years with type 1 diabetes. The sample taken for sequencing was naive CD4+ T cells from blood. The CDR3 loop is CATSRDRDTNNEQFF. The CDR3 bases are TGTGCCACCAGCAGAGATAGGGACACCAACAATGAGCAGTTCTTC.